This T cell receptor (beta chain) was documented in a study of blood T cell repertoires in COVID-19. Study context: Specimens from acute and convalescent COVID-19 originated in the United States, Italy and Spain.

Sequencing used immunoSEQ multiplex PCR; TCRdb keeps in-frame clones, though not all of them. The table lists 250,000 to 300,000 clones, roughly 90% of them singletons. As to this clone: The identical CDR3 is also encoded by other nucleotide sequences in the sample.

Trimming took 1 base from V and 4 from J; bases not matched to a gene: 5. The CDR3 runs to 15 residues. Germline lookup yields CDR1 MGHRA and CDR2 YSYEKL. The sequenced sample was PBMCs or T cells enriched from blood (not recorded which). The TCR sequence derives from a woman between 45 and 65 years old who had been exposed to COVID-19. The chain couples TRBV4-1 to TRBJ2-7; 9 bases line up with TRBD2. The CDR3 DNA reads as TGCGCCAGCAGCCAAGGTGGAGCGGGGGGTTACGAGCAGTACTTC. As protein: CASSQGGAGGYEQYF.